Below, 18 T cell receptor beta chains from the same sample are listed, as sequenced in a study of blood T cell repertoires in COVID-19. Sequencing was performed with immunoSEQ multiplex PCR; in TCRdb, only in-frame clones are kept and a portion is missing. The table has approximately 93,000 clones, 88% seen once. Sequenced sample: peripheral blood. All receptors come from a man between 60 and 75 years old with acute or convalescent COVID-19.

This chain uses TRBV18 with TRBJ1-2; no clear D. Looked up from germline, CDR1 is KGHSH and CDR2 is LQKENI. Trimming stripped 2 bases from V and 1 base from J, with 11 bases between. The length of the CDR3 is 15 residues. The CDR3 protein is CASSPSSVINYGYTF. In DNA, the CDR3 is TGTGCCAGCTCACCATCATCAGTTATTAACTATGGCTACACCTTC. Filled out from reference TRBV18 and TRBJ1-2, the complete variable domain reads NAGVMQNPRHLVRRRGQEARLRCSPMKGHSHVYWYRQLPEEGLKFMVYLQKENIIDESGMPKERFSAEFPKEGPSILRIQQVVRGDSAAYFCASSPSSVINYGYTFGSGTRLTVV.

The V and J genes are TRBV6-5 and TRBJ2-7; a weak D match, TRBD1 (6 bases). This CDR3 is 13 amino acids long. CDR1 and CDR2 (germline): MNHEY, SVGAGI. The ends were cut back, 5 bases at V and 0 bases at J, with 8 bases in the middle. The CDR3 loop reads CASSTGLSYEQYF. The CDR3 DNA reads TGTGCCAGCAGTACAGGGCTCTCCTACGAGCAGTACTTC.

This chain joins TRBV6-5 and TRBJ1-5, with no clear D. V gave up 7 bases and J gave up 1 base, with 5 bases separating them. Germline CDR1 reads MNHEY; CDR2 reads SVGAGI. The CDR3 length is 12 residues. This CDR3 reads CASMRSNQPQHF. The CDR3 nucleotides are TGTGCCAGCATGCGGAGCAATCAGCCCCAGCATTTT.

Here the CDR3 reads CASSFDMLTGSNTEAFF. Here the CDR3 DNA reads TGCGCCAGCAGCTTCGATATGTTGACAGGATCGAACACTGAAGCTTTCTTT. The gene calls are TRBV5-1 and TRBJ1-1; tentatively, D is TRBD1 (6 bases). The CDR3 has 17 amino acids. The V gene's germline CDR1 is SGHRS and CDR2 YFSETQ. V was cut by 2 bases and J by 1 base, with 18 bases left in between.

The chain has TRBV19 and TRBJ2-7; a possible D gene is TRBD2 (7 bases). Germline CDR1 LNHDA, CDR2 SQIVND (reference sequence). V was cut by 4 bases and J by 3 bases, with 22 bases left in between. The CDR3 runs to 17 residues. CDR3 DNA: TGTGCCAGTAGTACCCAGAAGGGGGGGCGCTTGGACTACGAGCAGTACTTC. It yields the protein CASSTQKGGRLDYEQYF. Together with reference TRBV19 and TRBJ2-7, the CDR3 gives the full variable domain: DGGITQSPKYLFRKEGQNVTLSCEQNLNHDAMYWYRQDPGQGLRLIYYSQIVNDFQKGDIAEGYSVSREKKESFPLTVTSAQKNPTAFYLCASSTQKGGRLDYEQYFGPGTRLTVT.

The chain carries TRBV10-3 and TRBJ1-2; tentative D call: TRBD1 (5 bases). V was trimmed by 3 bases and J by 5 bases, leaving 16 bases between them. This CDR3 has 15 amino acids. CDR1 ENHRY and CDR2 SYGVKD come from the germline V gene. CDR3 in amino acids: CAISDLGRELYGYTF. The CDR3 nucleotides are TGTGCCATCAGTGACTTAGGCAGGGAATTATATGGCTACACCTTC.

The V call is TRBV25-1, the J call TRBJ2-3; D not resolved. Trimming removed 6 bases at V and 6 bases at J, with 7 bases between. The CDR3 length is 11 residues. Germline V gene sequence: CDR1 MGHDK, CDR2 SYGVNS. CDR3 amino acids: CASSVVDTQYF. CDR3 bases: TGTGCCAGCAGCGTCGTGGATACGCAGTATTTT. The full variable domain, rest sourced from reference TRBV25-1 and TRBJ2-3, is EADIYQTPRYLVIGTGKKITLECSQTMGHDKMYWYQQDPGMELHLIHYSYGVNSTEKGDLSSESTVSRIRTEHFPLTLESARPSHTSQYLCASSVVDTQYFGPGTRLTVL.

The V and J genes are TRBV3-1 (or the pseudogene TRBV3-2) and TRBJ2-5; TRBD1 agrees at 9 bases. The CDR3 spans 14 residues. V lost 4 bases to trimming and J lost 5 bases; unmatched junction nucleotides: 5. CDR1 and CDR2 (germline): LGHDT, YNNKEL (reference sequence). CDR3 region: CASSRQGVRETQYF. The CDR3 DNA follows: TGTGCCAGCAGCCGACAGGGGGTAAGGGAGACCCAGTACTTC.

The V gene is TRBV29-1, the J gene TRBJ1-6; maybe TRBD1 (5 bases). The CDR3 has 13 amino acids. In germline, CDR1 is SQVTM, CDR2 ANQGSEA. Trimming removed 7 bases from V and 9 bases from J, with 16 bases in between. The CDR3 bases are TGCAGCGCAGGGTCGGGGAGGCGTTCACCCCTCCACTTT. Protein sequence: CSAGSGRRSPLHF.

For the CDR3, the DNA is TGCGCCAGCAGCCAAGAGACAGGGCTGGGTGGCTACACCTTC. Protein product: CASSQETGLGGYTF. The chain uses TRBV4-1 and TRBJ1-2; 7 bases map to TRBD1. CDR3 length: 14 residues. CDR1 is MGHRA and CDR2 is YSYEKL in the germline V gene. J was trimmed by 7 bases and V by 0 bases; bases with no gene match: 5.

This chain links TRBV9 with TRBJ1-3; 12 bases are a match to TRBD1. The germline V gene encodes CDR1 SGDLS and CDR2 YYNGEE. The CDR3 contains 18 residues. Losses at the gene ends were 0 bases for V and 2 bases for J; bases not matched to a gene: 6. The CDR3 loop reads CASSVALGQGAAGNTIYF. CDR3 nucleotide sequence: TGTGCCAGCAGCGTAGCTCTGGGACAGGGGGCGGCTGGAAACACCATATATTTT.

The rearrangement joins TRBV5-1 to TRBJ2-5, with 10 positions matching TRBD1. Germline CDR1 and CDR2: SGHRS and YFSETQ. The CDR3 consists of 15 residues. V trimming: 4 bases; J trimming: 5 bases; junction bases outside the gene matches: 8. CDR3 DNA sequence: TGCGCCAGCAGCAGACGACAGGGGGCAGGGGAGACCCAGTACTTC. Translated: CASSRRQGAGETQYF.

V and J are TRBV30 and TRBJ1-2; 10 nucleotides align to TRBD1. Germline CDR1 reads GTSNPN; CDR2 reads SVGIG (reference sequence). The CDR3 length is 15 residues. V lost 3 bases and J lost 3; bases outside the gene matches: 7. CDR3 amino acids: CAWSGQGVAYYGYTF. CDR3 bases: TGTGCCTGGAGCGGACAGGGGGTAGCTTACTATGGCTACACCTTC.

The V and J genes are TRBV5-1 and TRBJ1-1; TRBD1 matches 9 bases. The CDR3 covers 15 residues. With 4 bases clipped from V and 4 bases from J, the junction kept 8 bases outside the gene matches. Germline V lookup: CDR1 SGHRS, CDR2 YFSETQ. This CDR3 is CASSPGTGPSTEAFF. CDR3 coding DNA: TGCGCCAGCAGCCCAGGGACAGGGCCCTCCACTGAAGCTTTCTTT.

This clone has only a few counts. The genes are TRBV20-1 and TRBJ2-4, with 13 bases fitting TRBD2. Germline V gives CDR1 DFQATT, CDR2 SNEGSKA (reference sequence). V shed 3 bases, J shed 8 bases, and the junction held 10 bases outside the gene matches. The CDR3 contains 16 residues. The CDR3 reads CSASGGLAGVADIQYF. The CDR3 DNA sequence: TGCAGTGCTAGTGGAGGACTAGCGGGAGTAGCGGACATTCAGTACTTC.

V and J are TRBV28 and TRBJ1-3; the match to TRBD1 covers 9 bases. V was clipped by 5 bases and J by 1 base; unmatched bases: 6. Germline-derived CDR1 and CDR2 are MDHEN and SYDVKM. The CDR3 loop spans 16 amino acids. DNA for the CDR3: TGTGCCAGCAGTACTCCCGACAGGGGGTCTGGAAACACCATATATTTT. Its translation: CASSTPDRGSGNTIYF.

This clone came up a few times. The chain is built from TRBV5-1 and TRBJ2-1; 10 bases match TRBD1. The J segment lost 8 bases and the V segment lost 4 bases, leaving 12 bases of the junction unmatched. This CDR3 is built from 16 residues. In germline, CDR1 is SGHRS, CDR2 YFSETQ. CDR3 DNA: TGCGCCAGCAGCAGAGGACAGGGGGAAGGAGTTCATGAGCAGTTCTTC. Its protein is CASSRGQGEGVHEQFF.

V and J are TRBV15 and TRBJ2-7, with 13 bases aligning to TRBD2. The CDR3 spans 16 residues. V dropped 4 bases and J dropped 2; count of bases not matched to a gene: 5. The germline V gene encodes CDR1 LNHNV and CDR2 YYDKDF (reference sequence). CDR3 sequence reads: CATSKDGTSGTYEQYF. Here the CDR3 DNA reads TGTGCCACCAGCAAAGATGGGACTAGCGGGACCTACGAGCAGTACTTC.